This T cell receptor (beta chain) derives from a study of vaccination and CD4 T cells after COVID-19. Findings and limits, study-wide: Researchers report that 304 of 307 vaccine-specific clones in convalescent patients proved spike mono-reactive.

Remarks on this clonotype: The antigen remains unidentified.

This CDR3 is built from 13 residues. Germline values: CDR1 MNHEY, CDR2 SVGEGT. V shed 8 bases and J 4 bases; nucleotides not matched to a gene: 7. MiXCR, run by TCRdb on the PCR reads, gives a single entry per CDR3 protein. The sample records roughly 19,000 distinct CDR3 sequences, about three fifths being singletons. The receptor was derived from a human donor who had recovered from COVID-19. Sequencing used CD4+ T cells from blood, obtained after SARS-CoV-2 vaccination. The V and J genes are TRBV6-2 or TRBV6-3 and TRBJ2-5; 7 bases align to TRBD1. This chain's CDR3 is CASDPTGVETQYF. CDR3 DNA: TGTGCCAGCGACCCAACAGGGGTAGAGACCCAGTACTTC.